This record covers a single T cell receptor (beta chain). The antigen it recognizes is unknown. Per-nucleotide qualities are absent, and no much larger clonotype sits a single base away. The source of the sample is a study of T cell changes during pregnancy in multiple sclerosis (dated by TCRdb to between 2018 and 2020). About the full investigation: Changes in the T cell repertoire over the course of pregnancy were examined in this study in women with multiple sclerosis.

The CDR3, from cysteine to phenylalanine, totals 14 residues. The entry retains the CDR3 DNA only, 42 bases that are in frame from base 1. The germline V gene (reference sequence) sets CDR1 to SGHAT and CDR2 to FQDESV. Germline trimming: 7 bases from V, 1 base from J; junction bases outside gene matches: 4. The library was made by the immunoSEQ multiplex PCR assay. The table comes from immuneACCESS by way of TCRdb, which keeps in-frame sequences with V and J called. Part of the clones is missing from these tables; in studies checked, under half for an unresolved V gene and the rest for unknown reasons. The sample data list 36,000 or so clones, and around 89% of these were observed just once. The top ten clonotypes cover about 11% of the sample.

The sample here was CD8+ T cells from peripheral blood mononuclear cells, taken in the third trimester of pregnancy. This chain joins TRBV11-1 to TRBJ2-3, with 8 junctional bases fitting TRBD1. This sequence originates from a female donor with multiple sclerosis, enrolled in a pregnancy study. The DNA reads TGTGCCAGCATCGGGACAGGTGGCACAGATACGCAGTATTTT. Its product reads: CASIGTGGTDTQYF.